This TCR beta chain was obtained from a study of post-analysis software for immune sequencing data. Study in general: Disease trajectories encompassed relapsing-remitting, secondary progressive and progressive-relapsing multiple sclerosis.

Study conclusions and caveats: Diversity measured as normalized Chao1 was significantly lower in multiple sclerosis patients than in controls. Elevated frequency relative to controls characterized a handful of TRBV segments in patients, TRBV5-6, TRBV5-1 and TRBV20-1 among them.

Prepared TCR beta cDNA libraries contained unique molecular identifiers. T cells numbering roughly 1 to 10 million yielded roughly 0.5 million cDNA molecules. Using its own MiXCR run on the PCR reads, TCRdb lists one record per CDR3 protein. The sample shows about 540,000 distinct CDR3 sequences, about a third of them seen only once. Germline V lookup: CDR1 SGHRS, CDR2 YFSETQ. The CDR3 is 15 amino acids. The V end lost 6 bases, the J end lost 7 bases, and 22 bases lay between the germline ends. As regards this clonotype: Its antigen remains unknown.

The TCR was taken from a girl under 18 with multiple sclerosis. Sequenced material: blood. The chain employs TRBV5-1 and TRBJ2-5; D is perhaps TRBD1 or TRBD2 (6 bases each). This CDR3 is CASNGGPLQMGTQYF. CDR3 bases: TGCGCCAGCAACGGGGGCCCTCTACAGATGGGGACCCAGTACTTC.